This T cell receptor (beta chain) was sequenced in a study of cytomegalovirus exposure and HLA in healthy donors. Germline V gene lookup returns CDR1 MDHEN and CDR2 SYDVKM. J lost 6 bases, V lost 6 bases, and 6 bases had no gene match. CDR3 length equals 13 residues. 13 Jbeta primers and 60 Vbeta primers were used for the PCR. The protocol was immunoSEQ multiplex PCR, while the TCRdb copy is restricted to in-frame clones and leaves out a portion. Found here are 170,000 or so clones, around three quarters of them singletons; the top ten hold 1%. The sample comprised PBMCs. The clonotype comes from a woman between 45 and 60 years old in good health and CMV-seropositive. V usage is TRBV28 and J usage is TRBJ2-7; TRBD2 agrees at 9 bases. CDR3 sequence (DNA): TGTGCCAGCAGCCAGGGGACTAGCCGCGAGCAGTACTTC. Protein: CASSQGTSREQYF.